Sequencing of this TCR beta chain was carried out in a study of blood T cells in healthy people across ages. Next came a second PCR, run for about 7 to 12 cycles, which used a sample-barcoded 5' primer along with a J-beta primer mix. TCRdb ran MiXCR on the 5' RACE reads and lists one entry per CDR3 protein. This table has 600,000 to 850,000 distinct CDR3 sequences, roughly 25% appearing once. Per germline, CDR1 SGHAT and CDR2 FQNNGV. V shed 3 bases, J shed 7 bases, and the junction held 10 bases outside the gene matches. CDR3 size: 15 residues. A further study also used this sample, focusing on T cells of mothers and their children.

The clonotype originates from a boy younger than 18 in good health. Sample: blood. The chain employs TRBV11-2 and TRBJ2-7; the match to TRBD2 covers 9 bases. The CDR3 coding sequence is TGTGCCAGCAGCTTCGTGGGACTAGCAATCGGTGAGCAGTACTTC. Encoded protein: CASSFVGLAIGEQYF.